A single sample is the source of the 6 T cell receptor beta chains below, sequenced in a study of control samples from healthy donors and cancer patients (dated by TCRdb to 2020 to 2021). The library was made by the immunoSEQ multiplex PCR assay. TCRdb mirrors the immuneACCESS table, restricted to in-frame sequences. Some clones are absent from its copies; in checked studies, under half trace to an unresolved V gene, and the reason for the others is unknown. A total of tens of thousands of clones appear in this sample, 80% to 95% of them only once. The ten biggest clones cover about a fifth of the sample. Sequencing input: PBMCs. The receptors here all came from a woman aged 40 to 50 with head and neck cancer.

This sequence joins TRBV3-1 (or the pseudogene TRBV3-2) and TRBJ1-6, with 8 bases that match TRBD1. Looked up from germline, CDR1 is LGHDT and CDR2 is YNNKEL (reference sequence). This CDR3 spans 16 amino acids. Unmatched junction bases numbered 6, after V lost 0 bases and J lost 8 bases. The CDR3 nucleotides read TGTGCCAGCAGCCAAGAGGGGACAGGAGGAGATTCACCCCTCCACTTT. It yields the protein CASSQEGTGGDSPLHF.

J is TRBJ1-1 and V is TRBV12-3 or TRBV12-4; D call uncertain. The CDR3 has 10 amino acids. Trimming removed 6 bases from V and 6 bases from J, with 5 bases in between. The CDR3 is CASRGAEAFF. The CDR3 nucleotides are TGTGCCAGCAGGGGCGCTGAAGCTTTCTTT.

This clone occurred a few times. The chain uses TRBV7-6 and TRBJ2-7; D uncertain. V was trimmed by 5 bases and J by 2 bases, leaving 16 bases between them. The CDR3 spans 15 residues. Germline V gene sequence: CDR1 SGHVS, CDR2 FNYEAQ. The CDR3: CASSPVKGPTYEQYF. The CDR3 region has the DNA TGTGCCAGCAGCCCCGTCAAAGGCCCTACCTACGAGCAGTACTTC. The variable domain in full, completed from reference TRBV7-6 and TRBJ2-7, reads GAGVSQSPRYKVTKRGQDVALRCDPISGHVSLYWYRQALGQGPEFLTYFNYEAQQDKSGLPNDRFSAERPEGSISTLTIQRTEQRDSAMYRCASSPVKGPTYEQYFGPGTRLTVT.

The chain has TRBV2 and TRBJ1-1, with 7 bases lining up with TRBD1. Germline CDR1 reads SNHLY; CDR2 reads FYNNEI. This CDR3 region has 15 residues. J gave up 1 base and V 2 bases, and 4 bases lay outside the gene matches. In DNA, the CDR3 is TGTGCCAGCAGTGAAATTAGGGGGCCGAACACTGAAGCTTTCTTT. This sequence encodes CASSEIRGPNTEAFF. Full variable domain (outside the CDR3, taken from reference TRBV2 and TRBJ1-1): EPEVTQTPSHQVTQMGQEVILRCVPISNHLYFYWYRQILGQKVEFLVSFYNNEISEKSEIFDDQFSVERPDGSNFTLKIRSTKLEDSAMYFCASSEIRGPNTEAFFGQGTRLTVV.

The CDR3 sequence: CASSQEVFAVTQHF. The CDR3 nucleotides read TGCGCCAGCAGCCAAGAAGTTTTCGCCGTTACCCAGCATTTT. V gene TRBV4-1 combines with J gene TRBJ1-5; no clear D gene. This CDR3 has 14 amino acids. V was shortened by 0 bases and J by 11 bases, with 14 bases between the two germline ends. Germline V gene data show CDR1 as MGHRA and CDR2 as YSYEKL.

V usage is TRBV29-1 and J usage is TRBJ1-2; 7 nucleotides align to TRBD1. With 4 bases clipped from V and 8 bases from J, the junction kept 16 bases outside the gene matches. The CDR3 is 15 residues long. Germline V gives CDR1 SQVTM, CDR2 ANQGSEA. CDR3 sequence reads: CSVGLRGPLGYGYTF. The CDR3 DNA reads as TGCAGCGTTGGTTTAAGGGGGCCCCTAGGGTACGGCTACACCTTC.